This entry concerns a single T cell receptor (beta chain). This table comes from immunoSEQ multiplex PCR, and its TCRdb copy is limited to in-frame clones, with some not included. Of 700,000 or so clones listed, approximately 83% are singletons. CDR1 and CDR2 (germline): MGHRA, YSYEKL. V lost 4 bases to trimming and J lost 1 base; unmatched junction nucleotides: 14. The CDR3 covers 18 residues. The data derive from a study of shared T cell receptors in the human thymus. This sample was shared with a second study, whose subject was human thymus T cells. According to that study: Among the donors, all were healthy Finnish infants having corrective surgery for congenital heart defects. Repertoires sampled from thymus and blood appeared biased in V and J gene usage.

Sequencing was performed on thymocytes. This chain connects TRBV4-1 to TRBJ2-3, with 7 bases matching TRBD1. This receptor was obtained from a girl in the first two years of life with a congenital heart defect. Here the CDR3 DNA reads TGCGCCAGCAGCCTCTCGAGATTTTCCGGGACAGGCACAGATACGCAGTATTTT. Amino acid sequence: CASSLSRFSGTGTDTQYF.